These 31 T cell receptor beta chains came from one sample sequenced in a study of shared clonotypes between healthy human individuals. Sequencing used immunoSEQ multiplex PCR; TCRdb keeps in-frame clones, though not all of them. This table has fewer than 2.5 million clones, 93% appearing once. Specimen: naive CD4+ T cells from PBMCs. Noted subset: CD45RA+ positively selected. The receptors were gathered from a man in his late teens or twenties in good health. Some clones in this sample may be carry-over from other donors' samples.

Comment on this clone: Other DNA sequences in this sample translate to the same CDR3. V gene TRBV5-1 combines with J gene TRBJ2-6; tentatively, D is TRBD1 or TRBD2 (6 bases each). The length of the CDR3 is 15 residues. Germline loops: CDR1 SGHRS, CDR2 YFSETQ. The V gene lost 4 bases and the J gene lost 0 bases, with 8 bases spanning the gap. The CDR3 region has the DNA TGCGCCAGCAGCCCGGGGGCCTCTGGGGCCAACGTCCTGACTTTC. It codes for CASSPGASGANVLTF. The full variable domain, completed using reference TRBV5-1 and TRBJ2-6, is KAGVTQTPRYLIKTRGQQVTLSCSPISGHRSVSWYQQTPGQGLQFLFEYFSETQRNKGNFPGRFSGRQFSNSRSEMNVSTLELGDSALYLCASSPGASGANVLTFGAGSRLTVL.

The chain employs TRBV11-1 and TRBJ1-1, with D unclear. V lost 5 bases and J 7 bases, leaving 23 bases between the germline ends. The CDR3 runs 16 residues. CDR1 and CDR2 (germline): SGHAT, FQDESV (reference sequence). CDR3 in amino acids: CASSPRAAEGQGEAFF. The CDR3 DNA reads as TGTGCCAGCAGCCCCCGCGCGGCAGAGGGTCAAGGTGAAGCTTTCTTT.

Here the CDR3 reads CASSPHEGTQYF. The CDR3, as DNA: TGTGCCAGCAGCCCCCATGAGGGGACCCAGTACTTC. The chain is built from TRBV9 and TRBJ2-5; weak D call: TRBD2 (5 bases). The CDR3 extends over 12 amino acids. The germline V gene encodes CDR1 SGDLS and CDR2 YYNGEE. V was shortened by 4 bases and J by 7 bases, with 11 bases between the two germline ends.

This rearrangement joins TRBV5-8 to TRBJ2-5; no definite D call. The CDR3 has 13 amino acids. CDR1 and CDR2 (germline): SGHTS, YDEGEE. Trimming removed 4 bases from V and 5 bases from J, with 12 bases in between. The CDR3 DNA sequence: TGTGCCAGCAGCCGACAACTGGGGGAGACCCAGTACTTC. Amino acids: CASSRQLGETQYF. The full variable domain, in which reference TRBV5-8 and TRBJ2-5 provide the parts outside the CDR3, is EAGVTQSPTHLIKTRGQQATLRCSPISGHTSVYWYQQALGLGLQFLLWYDEGEERNRGNFPPRFSGRQFPNYSSELNVNALELEDSALYLCASSRQLGETQYFGPGTRLLVL.

V and J are TRBV29-1 and TRBJ2-2, with D unresolved. Per the germline V gene, CDR1 is SQVTM and CDR2 is ANQGSEA. The ends were cut back, 5 bases at V and 5 bases at J, with 15 bases in the middle. The CDR3 length is 14 residues. The DNA for the CDR3 is TGCAGCGTTTCTTTTTGGGTGAATACCGGGGAGCTGTTTTTT. This codes for CSVSFWVNTGELFF.

The V gene is TRBV7-9, the J gene TRBJ2-5; D is perhaps TRBD2 (5 bases). The V gene's germline CDR1 is SEHNR and CDR2 FQNEAQ (reference sequence). V was trimmed by 5 bases and J by 1 base, leaving 20 bases between them. The CDR3 is made up of 17 amino acids. Written as DNA, the CDR3 is TGTGCCAGCAGCCAAGGCTACGGGCGGGCGCCCCAAGAGACCCAGTACTTC. It codes for CASSQGYGRAPQETQYF.

A word on this clone: The identical CDR3 is also encoded by other nucleotide sequences in the sample. The rearrangement links TRBV18 to TRBJ2-7, with unresolved D. In germline, CDR1 is KGHSH, CDR2 LQKENI. CDR3 length: 12 amino acids. Trimming left V 3 bases short and J 3 bases short, with 6 bases between. CDR3 amino acids: CASSPGSYEQYF. The DNA of the CDR3 is TGTGCCAGCTCACCCGGAAGCTACGAGCAGTACTTC.

As regards this clone: The sample carries other DNA sequences with the same CDR3. The rearrangement uses TRBV18 and TRBJ2-2; D is unclear. V lost 0 bases to trimming and J lost 2 bases, with 7 bases between them. The CDR3 runs to 15 residues. Germline CDR1 is KGHSH and CDR2 is LQKENI. In nucleotides, the CDR3 is TGTGCCAGCTCACCACCTGGTTTAAACACCGGGGAGCTGTTTTTT. Amino acids: CASSPPGLNTGELFF.

This sequence joins TRBV4-1 and TRBJ2-1; no firm D call. CDR3 length: 12 residues. Between the trimmed V and J ends, which lost 0 bases and 10 bases, there was a span of 7 bases. CDR1 and CDR2 from the germline V gene are MGHRA and YSYEKL. In DNA, the CDR3 is TGCGCCAGCAGCCAAGACTTAGGAGAGCAGTTCTTC. Translation gives CASSQDLGEQFF.

This clone was found once. This sample includes further DNA sequences coding for the same CDR3. This chain joins TRBV29-1 and TRBJ2-5, with no clear D. CDR1 SQVTM and CDR2 ANQGSEA come from the germline V gene. Trimming took 7 bases from V and 5 from J, leaving 8 bases between them. The CDR3 loop spans 10 amino acids. The CDR3 spells CSARAETQYF. CDR3 nucleotide sequence: TGCAGCGCTCGGGCCGAGACCCAGTACTTC.

The chain recombines TRBV7-2 with TRBJ2-1, with D hard to call. V gave up 5 bases and J gave up 10 bases, with 9 bases separating them. The CDR3 spans 11 residues. Germline loops: CDR1 SGHTA, CDR2 FQGNSA. CDR3 amino acids: CASSRRVEQFF. In nucleotides, the CDR3 is TGTGCCAGCAGCCGTAGAGTCGAGCAGTTCTTC.

The CDR3: CASSLNRGYEQYF. The CDR3 DNA sequence: TGTGCCAGCAGTTTAAACAGGGGCTACGAGCAGTACTTC. V gene TRBV27 combines with J gene TRBJ2-5; 7 bases fit TRBD1. Matching the DNA end better, TRBJ2-7 makes the J call doubtful. From germline, CDR1 is MNHEY and CDR2 SMNVEV (reference sequence). This CDR3 spans 13 amino acids.

The chain links TRBV2 to TRBJ2-3; 10 bases line up with TRBD2. Germline lookup yields CDR1 SNHLY and CDR2 FYNNEI. J lost 14 bases, V lost 9 bases, and 29 bases had no gene match. This CDR3 has 18 residues. The CDR3 nucleotides read TGTGCCAGGTCTAACTTAGACAGATTTTTGACTAGCGGGCCTGCGACGTATTTT. It codes for CARSNLDRFLTSGPATYF. The full variable domain, its missing parts supplied by reference TRBV2 and TRBJ2-3, is EPEVTQTPSHQVTQMGQEVILRCVPISNHLYFYWYRQILGQKVEFLVSFYNNEISEKSEIFDDQFSVERPDGSNFTLKIRSTKLEDSAMYFCARSNLDRFLTSGPATYFGPGTRLTVL.

This chain uses TRBV19 with TRBJ2-5; D uncertain. Deletions cut 6 bases from V and 4 bases from J, with 12 bases between. In germline, CDR1 is LNHDA, CDR2 SQIVND (reference sequence). The CDR3 consists of 13 residues. CDR3 sequence reads: CASSKPGLETQYF. CDR3 in DNA: TGTGCCAGTAGCAAGCCGGGCCTAGAGACCCAGTACTTC.

The chain links TRBV5-1 to TRBJ2-5; D gene ambiguous. Trimming shortened V by 4 bases and J by 1 base, and 5 bases separated the two germline ends. The CDR3 covers 12 residues. Germline CDR1 and CDR2: SGHRS and YFSETQ. The DNA of the CDR3 is TGCGCCAGCAGCAAACTCCAAGAGACCCAGTACTTC. This encodes CASSKLQETQYF. Filled out from reference TRBV5-1 and TRBJ2-5, the complete variable domain reads KAGVTQTPRYLIKTRGQQVTLSCSPISGHRSVSWYQQTPGQGLQFLFEYFSETQRNKGNFPGRFSGRQFSNSRSEMNVSTLELGDSALYLCASSKLQETQYFGPGTRLLVL.

This clone came up a few times. In DNA, the CDR3 is TGTGCCAGCAGTTACAAGGGTTCCGAGTATTTT. Its translation is CASSYKGSEYF. This chain uses TRBV6-5 with TRBJ2-3; D not certain. CDR3 size: 11 residues. V was pared by 2 bases and J by 13 bases, with 10 bases between. Germline-derived CDR1 and CDR2 are MNHEY and SVGAGI.

The chain couples TRBV30 to TRBJ2-3, with TRBD2 as a possible D gene (6 bases). The CDR3 consists of 13 residues. V lost 5 bases and J 10 bases, leaving 19 bases between the germline ends. The germline V gene encodes CDR1 GTSNPN and CDR2 SVGIG (reference sequence). The CDR3 is CAWGGTASRSQYF. CDR3 bases: TGTGCCTGGGGAGGGACCGCTAGCCGATCGCAGTATTTT.

The chain uses TRBV25-1 and TRBJ1-3, with no clear D. Per germline, CDR1 MGHDK and CDR2 SYGVNS. The CDR3 loop spans 14 amino acids. Trimming took off 1 base at V and 0 bases at J, with 4 bases between the two ends. The CDR3 nucleotides read TGTGCCAGCAGTGAATCTAGCTCTGGAAACACCATATATTTT. Protein sequence: CASSESSSGNTIYF.

The chain combines TRBV19 with TRBJ2-3; TRBD1 agrees at 8 bases. The CDR3 loop spans 14 amino acids. The V and J ends lost 5 bases and 3 bases, in that order; junction bases with no gene match: 4. The germline V gene has CDR1 LNHDA and CDR2 SQIVND (reference sequence). In nucleotides, the CDR3 is TGTGCCAGTAGTCTTTGGACAGGGACAGATACGCAGTATTTT. Translation: CASSLWTGTDTQYF.

J is TRBJ1-4 and V is TRBV9; D not certain. Trimming stripped 6 bases from V and 5 bases from J, with 17 bases between. The CDR3 is 15 residues long. Germline V CDR1 and CDR2: SGDLS, YYNGEE. CDR3 region: CASTSSGQRNEKLFF. CDR3 coding DNA: TGTGCCAGCACCAGTAGTGGGCAGCGGAATGAAAAACTGTTTTTT.

The rearrangement joins TRBV18 to TRBJ1-2; D is ambiguous. Trimming cost V 5 bases and J 2 bases, with 15 bases left between them. The CDR3 sequence is 15 residues long. Looked up from germline, CDR1 is KGHSH and CDR2 is LQKENI. The CDR3 nucleotides are TGTGCCAGCTCAACTCAACCATTCACCAACTATGGCTACACCTTC. It yields the protein CASSTQPFTNYGYTF.

The rearrangement uses TRBV6-1 and TRBJ2-5, with 7 bases fitting TRBD1. CDR1 is MNHNS and CDR2 is SASEGT in the germline V gene. The CDR3 is made up of 15 amino acids. After removal of 5 bases from V and 1 base from J, the junction contained 7 bases not matched to a gene. The CDR3 bases are TGTGCCAGCAGTTCTCAGGGGGACACCCAAGAGACCCAGTACTTC. Protein product: CASSSQGDTQETQYF.

The chain links TRBV5-5 to TRBJ2-3; 9 positions agree with TRBD2. V lost 2 bases, J lost 3 bases, and 1 base stayed unmatched. Looked up from germline, CDR1 is SGHKS and CDR2 is YYEKEE (reference sequence). The CDR3 totals 14 residues. The CDR3 coding sequence is TGTGCCAGCAGCTTCCTAGCGGGAACAGATACGCAGTATTTT. This gives the protein CASSFLAGTDTQYF.

The V gene is TRBV19, the J gene TRBJ2-4; D possibly corresponds to TRBD2 (6 bases). V lost 4 bases and J 8 bases, leaving 21 bases between the germline ends. The CDR3 sequence is 16 residues long. The germline gives CDR1 LNHDA, CDR2 SQIVND (reference sequence). This CDR3 reads CASSKKRAQPGDIQYF. The CDR3 DNA is TGTGCCAGTAGTAAAAAGCGGGCCCAACCCGGGGACATTCAGTACTTC.

The gene calls are TRBV6-1 and TRBJ2-5; 10 bases map to TRBD1. V was clipped by 5 bases and J by 5 bases; unmatched bases: 8. This CDR3 region has 15 residues. Germline CDR1 is MNHNS and CDR2 is SASEGT. CDR3 DNA sequence: TGTGCCAGCAGTACCGCCGGGACAGGGGAGGAGACCCAGTACTTC. It yields the protein CASSTAGTGEETQYF.

This clone has just one count. The rearrangement uses TRBV6-6 and TRBJ1-1; D may be TRBD1 (5 bases). The CDR3 is 14 amino acids. Germline V gene data show CDR1 as MNHNY and CDR2 as SVGAGI (reference sequence). V was cut by 3 bases and J by 1 base, with 9 bases left in between. CDR3 nucleotides: TGTGCCAGCAGTTATAAGCAGGGGAACACTGAAGCTTTCTTT. Translation: CASSYKQGNTEAFF.

This chain uses TRBV5-1 with TRBJ1-1; TRBD1 might be the D (5 bases). Germline loops: CDR1 SGHRS, CDR2 YFSETQ. The CDR3 covers 15 residues. The V end was cut by 4 bases, the J end by 4 bases, with 17 bases between. Written as DNA, the CDR3 is TGCGCCAGCAGCATTACCGGGGCTGGGGGCACTGAAGCTTTCTTT. This sequence encodes CASSITGAGGTEAFF. Based on the CDR3 plus reference TRBV5-1 and TRBJ1-1, the full variable domain is KAGVTQTPRYLIKTRGQQVTLSCSPISGHRSVSWYQQTPGQGLQFLFEYFSETQRNKGNFPGRFSGRQFSNSRSEMNVSTLELGDSALYLCASSITGAGGTEAFFGQGTRLTVV.

The rearrangement joins TRBV25-1 to TRBJ2-3; possibly TRBD1 for D (5 bases). The CDR3 length is 17 residues. V shed 0 bases and J shed 0 bases, with 13 bases lying between them. From germline, CDR1 is MGHDK and CDR2 SYGVNS. The CDR3 sequence is CASSEYRGIWSTDTQYF. The CDR3 DNA sequence: TGTGCCAGCAGTGAATATAGGGGAATTTGGAGCACAGATACGCAGTATTTT.

This chain uses TRBV29-1 with TRBJ2-3, with 10 bases lining up with TRBD2. CDR3 length: 14 residues. CDR1 is SQVTM and CDR2 is ANQGSEA in the germline V gene. J gave up 4 bases and V 4 bases, and 5 bases lay outside the gene matches. As DNA, the CDR3 is TGCAGCGTTGTCAGGCTAGCGGGAGCAGATACGCAGTATTTT. Its translation: CSVVRLAGADTQYF.

In the case of this clone: Other DNA sequences in the same sample also yield this CDR3. J is TRBJ1-4 and V is TRBV2; D uncertain. Germline V gene sequence: CDR1 SNHLY, CDR2 FYNNEI. Trimming removed 1 base from V and 1 base from J, with 4 bases in between. The CDR3 spans 14 residues. CDR3 nucleotides: TGTGCCAGCAGTGAAGGCGGAACTAATGAAAAACTGTTTTTT. Encoded protein: CASSEGGTNEKLFF.

This clone was observed once. Other DNA sequences in this specimen translate into the identical CDR3. V gene TRBV5-1 combines with J gene TRBJ1-2; the match to TRBD1 covers 7 bases. J gave up 3 bases and V 0 bases, and 2 bases lay outside the gene matches. Germline loops: CDR1 SGHRS, CDR2 YFSETQ. This CDR3 is 14 amino acids long. CDR3 nucleotide sequence: TGCGCCAGCAGCTTGGCGGGGACAGACTATGGCTACACCTTC. Translating it yields CASSLAGTDYGYTF.